This TCR beta chain was sequenced for a study of EBV T-cell therapy then PD-1 blockade in nasopharyngeal carcinoma. V trimming: 5 bases; J trimming: 1 base; junction bases outside the gene matches: 3. This CDR3 has 15 residues. Per germline, CDR1 MNHEY and CDR2 SVGEGT. Treatment specified: AdE1-LMPpoly-expanded autologous EBV-specific T-cell therapy followed by anti-PD-1 nivolumab. Only in-frame clones appear in the TCRdb table, and some are missing; sequencing was by immunoSEQ multiplex PCR. The sample lists 15,000 to 20,000 clones, around 80% occurring once. Concerning this clone: Its antigen is unidentified.

This clonotype was sampled from a man aged 35 to 55 with nasopharyngeal carcinoma. The sequencing used CD8+ T cells from blood, collected at day 0 from a patient whose treatment included autologous EBV-specific T cells and nivolumab. This rearrangement joins TRBV6-2 or TRBV6-3 to TRBJ1-5, with 9 bases aligning to TRBD1. CDR3 coding DNA: TGTGCCAGCAGTCGACAGGGGGAGAGCAATCAGCCCCAGCATTTT. As protein: CASSRQGESNQPQHF.